The 19 T cell receptor beta chains below were found in one sample sequenced in a study of shared clonotypes between healthy human individuals. Libraries were prepared by immunoSEQ multiplex PCR; TCRdb keeps only in-frame clonotypes and omits some of them. This sample has 2 million to 2.5 million clones, with 85% to 95% found just once. The material sequenced was naive CD4+ T cells sorted from blood. Subset meaning: CD45RA+ positively selected. Receptors were obtained from a young man in good health.

The chain is built from TRBV2 and TRBJ2-2; perhaps TRBD2 as D (6 bases). The CDR3 extends over 14 amino acids. Per the germline V gene, CDR1 is SNHLY and CDR2 is FYNNEI. The V end lost 7 bases, the J end lost 0 bases, and 9 bases lay between the germline ends. DNA of the CDR3: TGTGCCAGCACGAGGGACTCGAACACCGGGGAGCTGTTTTTT. Translating it yields CASTRDSNTGELFF.

V gene TRBV30 combines with J gene TRBJ1-1; the D is unclear. The CDR3 has 14 residues. Between the trimmed V and J ends, which lost 0 bases and 0 bases, there was a span of 8 bases. In germline, CDR1 is GTSNPN, CDR2 SVGIG (reference sequence). CDR3 DNA sequence: TGTGCCTGGAGTGTCTCAGACATGAACACTGAAGCTTTCTTT. Its protein product is CAWSVSDMNTEAFF.

The chain links TRBV5-4 to TRBJ1-6; 7 bases agree with TRBD1. The V gene's germline CDR1 is SGHNT and CDR2 YYREEE (reference sequence). CDR3 size: 14 residues. V gave up 3 bases and J gave up 6 bases; unmatched junction bases: 3. The CDR3 region has the DNA TGTGCCAGCAGCTCGGGACAGATTAATTCACCCCTCCACTTT. It is translated as CASSSGQINSPLHF.

The chain recombines TRBV27 with TRBJ2-2; D may be TRBD1 (6 bases). CDR1 and CDR2 (germline): MNHEY, SMNVEV (reference sequence). This CDR3 is 16 amino acids long. The V and J ends lost 7 bases and 3 bases respectively, with 18 bases between them. DNA for the CDR3: TGTGCCAGCACTATCTCCAGGGGCCCGTACACCGGGGAGCTGTTTTTT. Translating it yields CASTISRGPYTGELFF.

The chain carries TRBV6-6 and TRBJ2-1, with TRBD2 as a possible D gene (6 bases). The germline V gene has CDR1 MNHNY and CDR2 SVGAGI (reference sequence). Trimming pared 6 bases from V and 13 bases from J, leaving 16 bases between. The CDR3 length is 12 residues. CDR3 region: CASSRLIAEQFF. The CDR3 DNA reads TGTGCCAGCAGCCGCCTAATAGCGGAACAGTTCTTC.

The chain couples TRBV11-2 to TRBJ2-5; 7 bases fit TRBD1. V was pared by 4 bases and J by 4 bases, with 3 bases of the junction left unmatched. The CDR3 contains 13 residues. Per germline, CDR1 SGHAT and CDR2 FQNNGV. The CDR3 reads CASSWAGGETQYF. The CDR3 nucleotides read TGTGCCAGCAGCTGGGCAGGGGGAGAGACCCAGTACTTC.

The chain has TRBV18 and TRBJ2-7; D gene unclear. CDR3 length: 14 amino acids. V was shortened by 4 bases and J by 2 bases, with 12 bases between the two germline ends. Germline V CDR1 and CDR2: KGHSH, LQKENI. The CDR3 sequence is CASSQPETPYEQYF. CDR3 DNA: TGTGCCAGCTCACAACCCGAAACCCCCTACGAGCAGTACTTC. The full variable domain, completed using reference TRBV18 and TRBJ2-7, is NAGVMQNPRHLVRRRGQEARLRCSPMKGHSHVYWYRQLPEEGLKFMVYLQKENIIDESGMPKERFSAEFPKEGPSILRIQQVVRGDSAAYFCASSQPETPYEQYFGPGTRLTVT.

The V call is TRBV6-5, the J call TRBJ2-1, with a weak D call TRBD1 (6 bases). The CDR3 consists of 14 residues. V was shortened by 6 bases and J by 6 bases, with 15 bases between the two germline ends. The V gene's germline CDR1 is MNHEY and CDR2 SVGAGI. CDR3 loop: CASRTLQGSNEQFF. The CDR3 coding sequence is TGTGCCAGCAGGACCTTACAGGGTTCCAATGAGCAGTTCTTC.

The V and J genes are TRBV5-4 and TRBJ2-1, with D possibly being TRBD1 (6 bases). Trimming removed 3 bases at V and 7 bases at J, with 11 bases between. The germline gives CDR1 SGHNT, CDR2 YYREEE (reference sequence). This CDR3 contains 13 residues. The DNA for the CDR3 is TGTGCCAGCAGCTGGGGGCAGGGGAATGAGCAGTTCTTC. It yields the protein CASSWGQGNEQFF.

J is TRBJ2-7 and V is TRBV7-9; perhaps TRBD2 as D (6 bases). CDR3 length equals 17 residues. V lost 0 bases to trimming and J lost 2 bases, with 17 bases between them. CDR1 is SEHNR, CDR2 FQNEAQ, per germline (reference sequence). CDR3 region: CASSLAMGGSSPYEQYF. The CDR3 DNA reads TGTGCCAGCAGCTTAGCGATGGGGGGTTCATCGCCCTACGAGCAGTACTTC.

This chain links TRBV25-1 with TRBJ1-1; 8 positions match TRBD1. Germline values: CDR1 MGHDK, CDR2 SYGVNS. Germline trimming cut 7 bases from V and 3 bases from J; bases unmatched to any gene: 7. This CDR3 has 14 amino acids. The CDR3 sequence: CASTSQGAYTEAFF. CDR3 bases: TGTGCCAGCACCTCGCAGGGGGCATACACTGAAGCTTTCTTT.

About this clone itself: At one of its ends the junction is not consistent with the germline gene, which may arise from a read error. The rearrangement joins TRBV6-1 to TRBJ2-7, with D tentatively TRBD1 or TRBD2 (5 bases each). Germline V gene data show CDR1 as MNHNS and CDR2 as SASEGT. CDR3 length: 15 residues. DNA of the CDR3: TGTGCCAGCAGTGACAGGGACGGTCGGTTGTGGGCGCCAGACTTC. Its protein is CASSDRDGRLWAPDF.

The chain links TRBV9 to TRBJ2-3, with a tentative D call TRBD2 (6 bases). V was trimmed by 3 bases and J by 0 bases, leaving 17 bases between them. Germline CDR1 is SGDLS and CDR2 is YYNGEE. The CDR3 has 17 amino acids. The CDR3, as DNA: TGTGCCAGCAGCGCCGGGGTTAGCGGAGGGAGCACAGATACGCAGTATTTT. Translated: CASSAGVSGGSTDTQYF. The full variable domain, rest sourced from reference TRBV9 and TRBJ2-3, is DSGVTQTPKHLITATGQRVTLRCSPRSGDLSVYWYQQSLDQGLQFLIQYYNGEERAKGNILERFSAQQFPDLHSELNLSSLELGDSALYFCASSAGVSGGSTDTQYFGPGTRLTVL.

The chain links TRBV10-3 to TRBJ1-3, with D tentatively TRBD1 (6 bases). The germline V gene has CDR1 ENHRY and CDR2 SYGVKD. The CDR3 totals 14 residues. Trimming cost V 5 bases and J 4 bases, with 12 bases left between them. The DNA for the CDR3 is TGTGCCATCAGTCCTGTCCAGGGGGGAAACACCATATATTTT. Translating gives CAISPVQGGNTIYF.

Worth noting for this clone: Other DNA variants within this sample encode the same CDR3. The chain recombines TRBV6-6 with TRBJ1-1, with D uncertain. V gave up 2 bases and J gave up 0 bases, with 7 bases separating them. The CDR3 is 14 residues long. Germline assignment: CDR1 MNHNY and CDR2 SVGAGI (reference sequence). The CDR3 DNA reads as TGTGCCAGCAGTTACGGGCAGCTGAACACTGAAGCTTTCTTT. Its translation is CASSYGQLNTEAFF.

About this clone itself: The sample contains more than one DNA sequence encoding this CDR3. The chain uses TRBV5-1 and TRBJ1-1; D uncertain. V was pared by 0 bases and J by 1 base, with 10 bases between. Germline CDR1 is SGHRS and CDR2 is YFSETQ. The CDR3 length is 15 residues. CDR3 residues: CASSLVPGSNTEAFF. The CDR3 coding sequence is TGCGCCAGCAGCTTGGTTCCGGGTTCGAACACTGAAGCTTTCTTT.

As for this clone: Within the sample, other DNA sequences also encode this same CDR3. The chain has TRBV30 and TRBJ1-6; D call uncertain. Germline-derived CDR1 and CDR2 are GTSNPN and SVGIG (reference sequence). The CDR3 spans 14 residues. V was pared by 1 base and J by 0 bases, with 4 bases between. The CDR3 loop reads CAWSESSYNSPLHF. CDR3 sequence (DNA): TGTGCCTGGAGTGAAAGCTCCTATAATTCACCCCTCCACTTT.

CDR3 DNA: TGTGCCAGTAGTCTAAACCCGGGACAGGGAGGTTATAGCAATCAGCCCCAGCATTTT. Its translation is CASSLNPGQGGYSNQPQHF. The chain is built from TRBV19 and TRBJ1-5, with TRBD1 identical over 9 bases. The CDR3 contains 19 residues. The V gene's germline CDR1 is LNHDA and CDR2 SQIVND (reference sequence). The V and J ends lost 5 bases and 0 bases, in that order; junction bases with no gene match: 14.

Concerning this clone itself: Other DNA variants within this sample encode the same CDR3. The V and J genes are TRBV6-1 and TRBJ1-5; D remains ambiguous. Trimming removed 4 bases at V and 4 bases at J, with 8 bases between. CDR3 length: 13 amino acids. Germline CDR1 MNHNS, CDR2 SASEGT. CDR3 sequence (DNA): TGTGCCAGCAGTGTCCGGGGTAATCAGCCCCAGCATTTT. It codes for CASSVRGNQPQHF.